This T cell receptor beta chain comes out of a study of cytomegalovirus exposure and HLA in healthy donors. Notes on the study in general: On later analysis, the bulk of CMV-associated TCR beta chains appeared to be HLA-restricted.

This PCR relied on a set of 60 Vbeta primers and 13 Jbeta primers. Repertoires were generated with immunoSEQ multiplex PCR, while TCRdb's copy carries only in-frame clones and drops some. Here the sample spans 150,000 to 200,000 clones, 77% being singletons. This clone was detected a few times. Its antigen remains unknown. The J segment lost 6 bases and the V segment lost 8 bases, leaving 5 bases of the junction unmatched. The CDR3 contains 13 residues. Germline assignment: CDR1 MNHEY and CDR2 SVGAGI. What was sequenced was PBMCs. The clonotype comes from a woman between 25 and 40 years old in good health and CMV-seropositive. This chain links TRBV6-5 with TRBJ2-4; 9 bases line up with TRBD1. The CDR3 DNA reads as TGTGCCAGCTGGGACAGGGCCCCAAACATTCAGTACTTC. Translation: CASWDRAPNIQYF.